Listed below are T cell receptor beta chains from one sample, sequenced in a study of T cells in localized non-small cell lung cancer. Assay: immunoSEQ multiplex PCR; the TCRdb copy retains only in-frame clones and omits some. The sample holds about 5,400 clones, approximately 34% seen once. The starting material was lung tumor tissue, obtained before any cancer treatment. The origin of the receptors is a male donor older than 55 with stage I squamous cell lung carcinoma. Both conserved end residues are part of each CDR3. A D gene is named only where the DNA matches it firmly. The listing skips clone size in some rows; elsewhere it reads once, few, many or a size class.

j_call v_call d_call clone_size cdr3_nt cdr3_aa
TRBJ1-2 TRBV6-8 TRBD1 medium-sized TGTGCCAGCAGTTACCAGCAGGGGGCGTATGGCTACACCTTC CASSYQQGAYGYTF
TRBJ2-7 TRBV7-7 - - TGTGCCAGCAGCCCGGGTAGGGGGGTAGGAGAGCAGTACTTC CASSPGRGVGEQYF
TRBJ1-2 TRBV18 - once TGTGCCAGCTCACCACAGGGTGGAAACTATGGCTACACCTTC CASSPQGGNYGYTF
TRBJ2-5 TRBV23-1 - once TGCGCCAGCAGTCAATCTCGTGGGATAGGCAGGGAAGAGACCCAGTACTTC CASSQSRGIGREETQYF
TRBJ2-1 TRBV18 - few TGTGCCAGCTCACCCGGGGAACCCCAGCAGTTCTTC CASSPGEPQQFF
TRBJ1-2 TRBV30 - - TGTGCCTGGACCGAGGGTGGCGAAACCTCGTGGGGCTACACCTTC CAWTEGGETSWGYTF
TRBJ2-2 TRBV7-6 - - TGTGCCAGCAGCCTGGGAGATGTGGACACCGGGGAGCTGTTTTTT CASSLGDVDTGELFF
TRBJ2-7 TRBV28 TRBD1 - TGTGCCAGCAGTCCCCCGGGACAGACCTACGAGCAGTACTTC CASSPPGQTYEQYF
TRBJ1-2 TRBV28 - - TGTGCCAGCAGTTTCGGCAGGAACTATGGCTACACCTTC CASSFGRNYGYTF
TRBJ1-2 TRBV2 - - TGTGCCAGCAGTGAAGACTACAGACGGTCCGTGCGCTACACCTTC CASSEDYRRSVRYTF
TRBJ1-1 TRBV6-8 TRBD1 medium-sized TGTGCCAGCAGCCTGGACAGGGACAGACCGAACACTGAAGCTTTCTTT CASSLDRDRPNTEAFF
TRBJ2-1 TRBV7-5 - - TGTGCCAGCAGCCCTCGTGAGGTCTCCACTGAGCAGTTCTTC CASSPREVSTEQFF
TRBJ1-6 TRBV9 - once TGTGCCAGCAGCCCCGGGATCGGGTATTCACCCCTCCACTTT CASSPGIGYSPLHF
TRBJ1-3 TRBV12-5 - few TGTGCCAGCGGACCAGGGGATCCCGGAAACACCATATATTTT CASGPGDPGNTIYF
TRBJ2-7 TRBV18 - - TGTGCCAGCTCACTTTCAACATCCGAGCAGTACTTC CASSLSTSEQYF
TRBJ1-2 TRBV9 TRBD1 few TGTGCCAGCAGCGGGTCAGGGGGCGCGTATGGCTACACCTTC CASSGSGGAYGYTF
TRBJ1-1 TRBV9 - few TGTGCCAGCAGTTCCCAGGGAATAGAAGCTTTCTTT CASSSQGIEAFF
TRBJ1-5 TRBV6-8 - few TGTGCCAGCAGCTCTTACGGGGGACAGCCCCAGCATTTT CASSSYGGQPQHF
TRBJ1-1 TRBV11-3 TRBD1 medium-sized TGTGCCAGCAGCTCTCAACAGGGGGCTTATGTCACTGAAGCTTTCTTT CASSSQQGAYVTEAFF
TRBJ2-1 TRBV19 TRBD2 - TGTGCCAGTAGTATTCTAGCGGGGATCGCGGATGAGCAGTTCTTC CASSILAGIADEQFF
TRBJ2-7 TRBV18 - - TGTGCCAGCTCACCACCGGGCAGGGAAGAGCAGTACTTC CASSPPGREEQYF
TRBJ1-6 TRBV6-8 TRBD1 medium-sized TGTGCCAGCAGACTCCTCTCCGGGACAGGGAATAATTCACCCCTCCACTTT CASRLLSGTGNNSPLHF
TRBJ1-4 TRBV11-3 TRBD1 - TGTGCCAGCAGCTTGGACAGGGGTTTTGCTAATGAAAAACTGTTTTTT CASSLDRGFANEKLFF
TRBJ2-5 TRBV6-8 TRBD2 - TGTGCCAGTAAGACTAGCGACCAAGAGACCCAGTACTTC CASKTSDQETQYF
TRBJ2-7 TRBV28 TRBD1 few TGTGCCAGCAGCGCCGGGACAGGGACCTACGAGCAGTACTTC CASSAGTGTYEQYF
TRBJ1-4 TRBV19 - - TGTGCCAGTAATGGAGGTTCAGTTAATGAAAAACTGTTTTTT CASNGGSVNEKLFF
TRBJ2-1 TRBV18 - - TGTGCCAGCTCACCACGGAGGGACCCGGGAAATGAGCAGTTCTTC CASSPRRDPGNEQFF
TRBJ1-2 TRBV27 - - TGTGCCAGCAGCCTGTCCCCCCTCTATGGCTACACCTTC CASSLSPLYGYTF
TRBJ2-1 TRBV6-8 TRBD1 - TGTGCCAGCCGGGACAGGTACTACAATGAGCAGTTCTTC CASRDRYYNEQFF
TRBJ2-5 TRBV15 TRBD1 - TGTGCCACCAGCAGAGTCCGGGACAGAGAGACCCAGTACTTC CATSRVRDRETQYF
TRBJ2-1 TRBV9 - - TGTGCCAGCAGTGGTCTTAAGGTGAGCTCCTACAATGAGCAGTTCTTC CASSGLKVSSYNEQFF
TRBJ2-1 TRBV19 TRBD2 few TGTGCCAGTGGGACTATCTACAATGAGCAGTTCTTC CASGTIYNEQFF
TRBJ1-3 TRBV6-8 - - TGTGCCAGCAGTACGCAAACAGAGATCTCTGGAAACACCATATATTTT CASSTQTEISGNTIYF
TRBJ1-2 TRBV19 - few TGTGCCAGTAGCACCGGGGAAAGGGGCGGCTACACCTTC CASSTGERGGYTF
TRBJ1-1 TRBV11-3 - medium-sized TGTGCCAGCAGCTTGAGGGGACCCGACGGGAACACTGAAGCTTTCTTT CASSLRGPDGNTEAFF
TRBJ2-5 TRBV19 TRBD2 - TGTGCCAGTAGTATACGGCGGGGGGCAGAGACCCAGTACTTC CASSIRRGAETQYF
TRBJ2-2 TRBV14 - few TGTGCCAGCAGCCATTTGCTAGACGGGGAGCTGTTTTTT CASSHLLDGELFF
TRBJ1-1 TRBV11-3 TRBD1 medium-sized TGTGCCAGCAGCCAGGAGGGACAGGGAAACACTGAAGCTTTCTTT CASSQEGQGNTEAFF
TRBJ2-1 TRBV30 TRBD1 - TGTGCCTGGAGTGCATGGGACAGGGAGGGCAATGAGCAGTTCTTC CAWSAWDREGNEQFF
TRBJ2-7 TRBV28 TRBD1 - TGTGCCAGCAGCAACCTAGGGACAGGCACCTACGAGCAGTACTTC CASSNLGTGTYEQYF
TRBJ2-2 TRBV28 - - TGTGCCAGCAGTTTCCTTATCACCGGGGAGCTGTTTTTT CASSFLITGELFF
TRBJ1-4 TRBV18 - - TGTGCCAGCTCACCACCCGGAACCGGACGCAGGGAAAAACTGTTTTTT CASSPPGTGRREKLFF
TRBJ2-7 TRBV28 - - TGTGCCAGCAGTTTACAGGGATACGAGCAGTACTTC CASSLQGYEQYF
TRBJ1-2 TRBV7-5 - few TGTGCCAGCAGCCCGAGAGGACAGGCTGACTATGGCTACACCTTC CASSPRGQADYGYTF
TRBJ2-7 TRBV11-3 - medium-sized TGTGCCAGCAGCTTATCCCTCGGACAGCGTTTAGAGCAGTACTTC CASSLSLGQRLEQYF
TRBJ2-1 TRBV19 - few TGTGCCAGTAGTAGAGGTACCTACAATGAGCAGTTCTTC CASSRGTYNEQFF
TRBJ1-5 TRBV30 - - TGTGCCTGGAGAAAACAGGGAAACAATCAGCCCCAGCATTTT CAWRKQGNNQPQHF
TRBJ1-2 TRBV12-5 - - TGTGCTAGTGGTTTGGTAACCGGGGGCGCGGATGGCTACACCTTC CASGLVTGGADGYTF
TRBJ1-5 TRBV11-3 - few TGTGCCAGCAGTTTACAGGGTTATGGTCAGCCCCAGCATTTT CASSLQGYGQPQHF
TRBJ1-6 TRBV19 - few TGTGCCAGCCGGGACGGAAATTCACCCCTCCACTTT CASRDGNSPLHF
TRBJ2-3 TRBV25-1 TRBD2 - TGTGCCAGCAGTGAAAGGCGGGGGGGGACAGATACGCAGTATTTT CASSERRGGTDTQYF
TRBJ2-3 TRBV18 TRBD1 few TGTGCCAGCTCACCCCGGGGACAGGGAACAGATACGCAGTATTTT CASSPRGQGTDTQYF